Sequencing of this TCR beta chain was carried out in a study of OX40 agonist ivuxolimab in advanced cancers. Study context: One hepatocellular carcinoma and a couple of cutaneous melanoma patients partially responded. Study-wide results and limits: Normalized expansion of T-cell clones was also low for some nonresponders. Fewer expanded clones were found on average in CD4+ than in CD8+ T cells.

About this clone itself: Its antigen is still unknown.

The CDR3 is 13 amino acids. Looked up from germline, CDR1 is ENHRY and CDR2 is SYGVKD. The V and J ends lost 11 bases and 2 bases, in that order; junction bases with no gene match: 9. The method was immunoSEQ multiplex PCR; TCRdb's version includes in-frame clones alone and lacks a portion of them. The table has roughly 100,000 clones, around 89% seen once; the top ten hold more than 0.15%. Any history of autoimmune disease or systemic immunosuppression disqualified patients. This rearrangement joins TRBV10-3 to TRBJ2-7; 7 bases match TRBD1. The clonotype originates from an adult with an advanced solid tumor such as melanoma, head and neck, liver or kidney cancer. This specimen was CD4+ or CD8+ T cells sorted from blood, taken in a trial of the OX40 agonist ivuxolimab. CDR3 residues: CACTRDSPYEQYF. The DNA for the CDR3 is TGTGCCTGCACCCGGGACAGTCCCTACGAGCAGTACTTC.